The 6 T cell receptor beta chains given below trace back to one sample, sequenced in a study of breast tumors, draining lymph nodes, adjacent tissues. TCRdb re-called the multiplex PCR reads through MiXCR, storing one row per CDR3 protein. The sample lists about 180,000 distinct CDR3 sequences; roughly 35% were seen once. The lymph nodes were axillary draining lymph nodes from breast cancer patients. Sequenced sample: axillary lymph node tissue. These TCRs come from a female donor with breast cancer. Some clones in this sample may be carry-over from other donors' samples.

Concerning this clonotype itself: One end of the junction does not line up with germline, which may come from a read error. V gene TRBV5-1 combines with J gene TRBJ1-4, with a possible D match to TRBD1 (6 bases). The CDR3 runs 13 residues. Germline-derived CDR1 and CDR2 are SGHRS and YFSETQ. The chain's CDR3 is CASGVSGDERLFF. In DNA form, the CDR3 reads TGCGCCAGCGGTGTGTCAGGGGATGAAAGACTGTTTTTT.

This clonotype has a count of ten or more. V is TRBV2 and J is TRBJ2-1, with D perhaps assigned TRBD1 or TRBD2 (7 bases each). V lost 10 bases and J 6 bases, leaving 19 bases between the germline ends. The CDR3 loop spans 14 amino acids. Germline V gene sequence: CDR1 SNHLY, CDR2 FYNNEI. The CDR3 region is CATQRDRNFNEQFF. Here the CDR3 DNA reads TGTGCCACTCAGCGGGACAGAAACTTCAATGAGCAGTTCTTC.

This clonotype was observed at least ten times. The chain employs TRBV7-7 and TRBJ2-3, with a weak D call TRBD2 (6 bases). Germline-derived CDR1 and CDR2 are SSHAT and FNYEAQ (reference sequence). There are 11 residues in the CDR3. The CDR3 region is CASGSHDTQYF. Here the CDR3 DNA reads TGTGCTAGCGGCTCTCACGATACGCAGTATTTT.

This clonotype occurred many times. V is TRBV12-3 or TRBV12-4 and J is TRBJ2-1; D uncertain. This CDR3 spans 13 amino acids. V was shortened by 7 bases and J by 0 bases, with 7 bases between the two germline ends. In DNA, the CDR3 is TGTGCCAGCACACGGAGCTCCTACAATGAGCAGTTCTTC. Protein product: CASTRSSYNEQFF.

The rearrangement uses TRBV20-1 and TRBJ1-6; the match to TRBD1 covers 7 bases. The length of the CDR3 is 14 residues. Germline trimming cut 4 bases from V and 4 bases from J; bases unmatched to any gene: 4. The germline V gene has CDR1 DFQATT and CDR2 SNEGSKA (reference sequence). In DNA, the CDR3 is TGCAGTGCTATACACAGGGGATATAATTCACCCCTCCACTTT. Residues: CSAIHRGYNSPLHF.

On this clonotype: Germline and junction disagree at one end, which may indicate a read error. The chain carries TRBV20-1 and TRBJ2-1; D gene uncertain. The CDR3 sequence is 16 residues long. CDR1 and CDR2 (germline): DFQATT, SNEGSKA (reference sequence). The CDR3 coding sequence is TGCAGTGCTAGAGATTCCGGAGCAGGAGCCTACAATGTGCAGTTCTTC. Translating it yields CSARDSGAGAYNVQFF.